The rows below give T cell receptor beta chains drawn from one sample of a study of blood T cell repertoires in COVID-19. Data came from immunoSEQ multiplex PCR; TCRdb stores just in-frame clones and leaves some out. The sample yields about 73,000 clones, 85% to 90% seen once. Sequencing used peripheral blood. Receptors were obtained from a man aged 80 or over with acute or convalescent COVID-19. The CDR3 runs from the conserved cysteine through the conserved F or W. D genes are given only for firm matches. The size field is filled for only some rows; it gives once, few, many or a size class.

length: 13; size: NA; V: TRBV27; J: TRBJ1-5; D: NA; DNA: TGTGCCAGCAGTTTGGCCAGACTCAAACCCCAGCATTTT; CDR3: CASSLARLKPQHF
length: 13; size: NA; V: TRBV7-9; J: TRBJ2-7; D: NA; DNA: TGTGCCAGCAGCCGCACAGTATTCCACGAGCAGTACTTC; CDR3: CASSRTVFHEQYF
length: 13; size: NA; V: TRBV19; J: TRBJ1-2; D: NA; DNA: TGTGCCAGTAGTCCACACATGCACTATGGCTACACCTTC; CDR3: CASSPHMHYGYTF
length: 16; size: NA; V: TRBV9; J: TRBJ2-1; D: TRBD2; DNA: TGTGCCAGCAGCTCTCGGACTAGTCGTGACTACAATGAGCAGTTCTTC; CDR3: CASSSRTSRDYNEQFF
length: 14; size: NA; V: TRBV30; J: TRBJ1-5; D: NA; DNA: TGTGCCTGGAGTGTAATCGGGGGGAATCAGCCCCAGCATTTT; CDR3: CAWSVIGGNQPQHF
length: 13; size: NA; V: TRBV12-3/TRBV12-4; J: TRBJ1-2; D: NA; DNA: TGTGCCAGCAGCGCTGATTGGAGCTATGGCTACACCTTC; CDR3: CASSADWSYGYTF
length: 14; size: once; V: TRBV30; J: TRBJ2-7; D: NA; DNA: TGTGCCTGGAGTTTCTCTTCCGGGACAAGGAAGCAGTACTTC; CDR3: CAWSFSSGTRKQYF
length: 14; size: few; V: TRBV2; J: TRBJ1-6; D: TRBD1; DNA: TGTGCCAGCAGTGGACAGGGGGCTAATTCACCCCTCCACTTT; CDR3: CASSGQGANSPLHF
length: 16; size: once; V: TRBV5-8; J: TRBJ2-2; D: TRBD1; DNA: TGTGCCAGCAGAGGGACAGCATCAACGAACACCGGGGAGCTGTTTTTT; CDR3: CASRGTASTNTGELFF
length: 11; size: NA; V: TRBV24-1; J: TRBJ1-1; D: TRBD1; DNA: TGTGCCCCCAGGGGGCATACTGAAGCTTTCTTT; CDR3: CAPRGHTEAFF
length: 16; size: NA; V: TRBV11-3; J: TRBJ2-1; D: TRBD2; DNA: TGTGCCAGCAGCCTAATGGGACTAGCGGGAGAGAATGAGCAGTTCTTC; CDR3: CASSLMGLAGENEQFF
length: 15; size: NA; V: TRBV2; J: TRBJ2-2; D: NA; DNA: TGTGCCAGCAGTGGGCAGGGCGTCGACACCGGGGAGCTGTTTTTT; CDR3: CASSGQGVDTGELFF
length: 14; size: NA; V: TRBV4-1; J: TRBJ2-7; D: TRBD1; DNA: TGCGCCAGCAGCCTACAGGGGGCCGCCTACGAGCAGTACTTC; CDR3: CASSLQGAAYEQYF
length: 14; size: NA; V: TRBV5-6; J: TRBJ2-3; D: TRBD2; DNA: TGTGCCAGCAGCAGGGGAGGGGCAGGAGATACGCAGTATTTT; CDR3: CASSRGGAGDTQYF
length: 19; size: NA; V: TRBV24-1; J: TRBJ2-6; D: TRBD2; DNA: TGTGCCACCAGTGATATGATCCCTAGCGGGCGCTCTGGGGCCAACGTCCTGACTTTC; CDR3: CATSDMIPSGRSGANVLTF
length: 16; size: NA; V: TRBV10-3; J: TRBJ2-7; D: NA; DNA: TGTGCCATCAGTGAGTCGATGGGGAGACACTCCTACGAGCAGTACTTC; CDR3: CAISESMGRHSYEQYF
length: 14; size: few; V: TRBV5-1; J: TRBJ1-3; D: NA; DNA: TGCGCCAGCAGCTTGGCGCAGGGCGGAAACACCATATATTTT; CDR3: CASSLAQGGNTIYF
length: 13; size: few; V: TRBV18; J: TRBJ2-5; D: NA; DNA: TGTGCCAGCTCACCAGGTCCGGGGGAGACCCAGTACTTC; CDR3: CASSPGPGETQYF
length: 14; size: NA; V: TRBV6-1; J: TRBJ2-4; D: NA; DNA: TGTGCCAGCAGTGAAGCTCGTCTACGGGACATTCAGTACTTC; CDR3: CASSEARLRDIQYF
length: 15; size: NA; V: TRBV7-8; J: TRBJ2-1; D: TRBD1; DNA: TGTGCCAGCCGATCCGGGACAGGGGTTTACAATGAGCAGTTCTTC; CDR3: CASRSGTGVYNEQFF
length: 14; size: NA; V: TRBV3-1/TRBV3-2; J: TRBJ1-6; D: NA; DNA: TGTGCCAGCAGTGAGAGCTCCTATAATTCACCCCTCCACTTT; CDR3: CASSESSYNSPLHF
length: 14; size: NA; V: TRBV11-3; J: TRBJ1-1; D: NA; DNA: TGTGCCAGCAGCGTGGGAGGGCGGAACACTGAAGCTTTCTTT; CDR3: CASSVGGRNTEAFF
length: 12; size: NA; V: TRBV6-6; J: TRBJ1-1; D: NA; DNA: TGTGCCAGCAGCCCCGCCCCGGGAGAAGCTTTCTTT; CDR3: CASSPAPGEAFF
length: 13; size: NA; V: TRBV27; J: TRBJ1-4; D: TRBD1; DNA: TGTGCCAGCAGGGACAGGGTGGCTGAAAAACTGTTTTTT; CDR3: CASRDRVAEKLFF
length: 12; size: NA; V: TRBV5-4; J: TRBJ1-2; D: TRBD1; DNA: TGTGCCAGCAGCCCCGGACAGGGTGGCTACACCTTC; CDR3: CASSPGQGGYTF
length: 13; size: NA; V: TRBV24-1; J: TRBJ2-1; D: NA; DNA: TGTGCCACCAGTGGGGCCCTCTACAATGAGCAGTTCTTC; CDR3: CATSGALYNEQFF
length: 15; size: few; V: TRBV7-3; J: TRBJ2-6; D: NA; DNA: TGTGCCAGCAGCCCTCCGGGATCTGGGGCCAACGTCCTGACTTTC; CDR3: CASSPPGSGANVLTF
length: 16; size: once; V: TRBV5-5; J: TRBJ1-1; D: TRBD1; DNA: TGTGCCAGCAGTCCCCCCGGGACAGGGGCGGACACTGAAGCTTTCTTT; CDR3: CASSPPGTGADTEAFF
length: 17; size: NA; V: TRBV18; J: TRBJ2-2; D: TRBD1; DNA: TGTGCCAGCTCAAGCGGGACAGGGGAAGTGAACACCGGGGAGCTGTTTTTT; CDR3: CASSSGTGEVNTGELFF
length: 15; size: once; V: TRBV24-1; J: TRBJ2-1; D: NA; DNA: TGTGCCACCAGGGGGAGGGGGGACTCCTACAATGAGCAGTTCTTC; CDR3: CATRGRGDSYNEQFF
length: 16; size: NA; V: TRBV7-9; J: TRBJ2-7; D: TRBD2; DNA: TGTGCCAGCAGCTCTGAGGGACTAGCGGTCTCCTACGAGCAGTACTTC; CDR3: CASSSEGLAVSYEQYF
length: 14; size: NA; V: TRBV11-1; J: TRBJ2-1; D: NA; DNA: TGTGCCAGCAGCCACCGGGACTCTAACAATGAGCAGTTCTTC; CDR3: CASSHRDSNNEQFF
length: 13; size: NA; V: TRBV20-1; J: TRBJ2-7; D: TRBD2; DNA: TGCAGTGCTAGTGTAGCGGGGACCTACGAGCAGTACTTC; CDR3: CSASVAGTYEQYF
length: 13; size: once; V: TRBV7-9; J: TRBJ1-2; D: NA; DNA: TGTGCCAGCAGCTTAGTAGGGGAACATGGCTACACCTTC; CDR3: CASSLVGEHGYTF